A single sample gave rise to the 5 T cell receptor beta chains below, sequenced in a study of blood T cell repertoires in COVID-19. Profiled with immunoSEQ multiplex PCR; TCRdb holds only in-frame clones, not every one. The sample lists a few hundred thousand clones; roughly nine tenths were seen once. The sequenced sample was PBMCs or T cells enriched from blood (not recorded which). These receptors all come from a woman aged 25-40 years who had recovered from COVID-19.

In its sample, this clone was seen once. The chain joins TRBV9 to TRBJ2-7, with TRBD2 as a possible D gene (7 bases). CDR3 length: 15 amino acids. V was clipped by 4 bases and J by 5 bases, with 19 bases between them. CDR1 and CDR2 (germline): SGDLS, YYNGEE. Here the CDR3 reads CASSPRGGINNEQYF. Here the CDR3 DNA reads TGTGCCAGCAGCCCTAGGGGGGGGATTAACAACGAGCAGTACTTC. Using reference TRBV9 and TRBJ2-7 for the parts outside the CDR3, the full variable domain is DSGVTQTPKHLITATGQRVTLRCSPRSGDLSVYWYQQSLDQGLQFLIQYYNGEERAKGNILERFSAQQFPDLHSELNLSSLELGDSALYFCASSPRGGINNEQYFGPGTRLTVT.

This clone was counted only a few times. V usage is TRBV2 and J usage is TRBJ1-1; TRBD1 matches at 9 bases. This CDR3 comprises 12 residues. Germline CDR1 and CDR2: SNHLY and FYNNEI. J gave up 4 bases and V 10 bases, and 4 bases lay outside the gene matches. Here the CDR3 reads CAKGQGSTEAFF. CDR3 coding DNA: TGTGCCAAAGGACAGGGGAGCACTGAAGCTTTCTTT.

The chain carries TRBV14 and TRBJ2-1; 9 nucleotides match TRBD2. The CDR3 totals 16 residues. Trimming took 0 bases from V and 9 from J; bases not matched to a gene: 9. In germline, CDR1 is SGHDN, CDR2 FVKESK. The CDR3 coding sequence is TGTGCCAGCAGCCAAGAAGGAGGCGGGGGGGCGTTTGAGCAGTTCTTC. This encodes CASSQEGGGGAFEQFF.

This chain connects TRBV28 to TRBJ1-1; no reliable D call. Per the germline V gene, CDR1 is MDHEN and CDR2 is SYDVKM. The CDR3 totals 11 residues. Trimming left V 5 bases short and J 10 bases short, with 11 bases between. For the CDR3, the DNA is TGTGCCAGCAGTCGCTACCGGGGAGCTTTCTTT. Protein product: CASSRYRGAFF.

This sequence joins TRBV12-3 or TRBV12-4 and TRBJ1-5; no clear D gene. V shed 4 bases and J shed 1 base, with 5 bases lying between them. The CDR3 is 13 residues long. The CDR3 reads CASSSGSNQPQHF. The DNA for the CDR3 is TGTGCCAGCAGTTCAGGAAGCAATCAGCCCCAGCATTTT.